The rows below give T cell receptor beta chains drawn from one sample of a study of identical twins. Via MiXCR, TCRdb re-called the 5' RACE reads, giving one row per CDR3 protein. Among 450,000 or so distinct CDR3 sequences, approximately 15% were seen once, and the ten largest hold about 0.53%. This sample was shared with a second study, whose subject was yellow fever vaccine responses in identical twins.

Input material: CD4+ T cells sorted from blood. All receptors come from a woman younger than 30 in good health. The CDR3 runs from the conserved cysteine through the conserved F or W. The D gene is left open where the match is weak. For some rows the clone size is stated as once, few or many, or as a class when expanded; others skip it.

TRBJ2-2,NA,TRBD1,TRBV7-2,CASSRDRATGELFF,TGTGCCAGCAGCCGGGACAGAGCCACCGGGGAGCTGTTTTTT
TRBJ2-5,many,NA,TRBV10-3,CAISETPEETQYF,TGTGCCATCAGTGAGACCCCAGAAGAGACCCAGTACTTC
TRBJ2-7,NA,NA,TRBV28,CASSSPRGLFYEQYF,TGTGCCAGCAGTTCGCCGCGGGGACTTTTCTACGAGCAGTACTTC
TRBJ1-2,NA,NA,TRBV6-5,CASSYSDRTNYGYTF,TGTGCCAGCAGTTACTCCGACAGAACTAACTATGGCTACACCTTC
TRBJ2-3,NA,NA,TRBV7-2,CASSLAGGSDTQYF,TGTGCCAGCAGCTTAGCGGGGGGCTCAGATACGCAGTATTTT
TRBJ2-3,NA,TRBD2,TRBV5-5,CASTLSGLRTDTQYF,TGTGCCAGCACCCTGTCGGGACTAAGGACAGATACGCAGTATTTT
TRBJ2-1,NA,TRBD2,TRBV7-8,CASSLGGLADNEQFF,TGTGCCAGCAGCTTAGGGGGACTAGCGGACAATGAGCAGTTCTTC
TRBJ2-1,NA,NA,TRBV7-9,CASSLVLSTFNEQFF,TGTGCCAGCAGCTTAGTACTTTCCACGTTCAATGAGCAGTTCTTC
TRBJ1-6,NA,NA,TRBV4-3,CASSQGVQGGELHF,TGCGCCAGCAGCCAGGGGGTACAGGGAGGGGAGCTCCACTTT
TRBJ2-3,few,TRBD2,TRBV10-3,CAISEPGGLSTDTQYF,TGTGCCATCAGTGAGCCGGGGGGGCTTAGCACAGATACGCAGTATTTT
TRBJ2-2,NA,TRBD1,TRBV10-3,CAIGTGMGTGELFF,TGTGCCATCGGGACAGGGATGGGCACCGGGGAGCTGTTTTTT
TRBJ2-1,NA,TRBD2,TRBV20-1,CSARGVETIAGNNEQFF,TGCAGTGCTAGGGGGGTAGAGACCATAGCGGGGAACAATGAGCAGTTCTTC
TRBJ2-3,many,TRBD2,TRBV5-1,CASSLETSGGPDTQYF,TGCGCCAGCAGCTTGGAGACTAGCGGGGGACCAGATACGCAGTATTTT
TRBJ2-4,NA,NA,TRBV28,CASSLSPPGANIQYF,TGTGCCAGCAGTTTATCCCCCCCGGGGGCGAACATTCAGTACTTC
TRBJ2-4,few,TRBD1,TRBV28,CASISRGHAAKNIQYF,TGTGCCAGCATCTCCAGGGGGCACGCGGCCAAAAACATTCAGTACTTC
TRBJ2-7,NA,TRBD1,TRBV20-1,CSARAPQGNYEQYF,TGCAGTGCCCGCGCACCACAGGGGAACTACGAGCAGTACTTC
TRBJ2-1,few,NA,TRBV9,CASSAELWTSGQFF,TGTGCCAGCAGCGCAGAGCTCTGGACATCCGGGCAGTTCTTC
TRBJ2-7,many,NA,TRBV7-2,CASSYNSGPYEQYF,TGTGCCAGCAGTTACAACTCGGGGCCCTACGAGCAGTACTTC
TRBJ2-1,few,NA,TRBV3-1,CASSQEGHQFF,TGTGCCAGCAGCCAAGAAGGGCATCAGTTCTTC
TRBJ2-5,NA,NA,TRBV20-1,CSARPGYSGETQYF,TGCAGTGCTAGACCGGGGTACTCGGGGGAGACCCAGTACTTC
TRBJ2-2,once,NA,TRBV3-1,CASTIGGGQTGELFF,TGTGCCAGCACCATTGGTGGGGGCCAAACCGGGGAGCTGTTTTTT
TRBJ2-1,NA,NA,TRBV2,CASSGTGVGEQFF,TGTGCCAGCAGTGGAACTGGGGTTGGTGAGCAGTTCTTC
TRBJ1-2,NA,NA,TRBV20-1,CSARDSKGSLYGYTF,TGCAGTGCTAGAGATTCAAAGGGTTCCCTCTATGGCTACACCTTC
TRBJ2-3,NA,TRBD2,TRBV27,CASSSRQRGDTDTQYF,TGTGCCAGCAGTTCCCGACAGCGGGGGGACACAGATACGCAGTATTTT
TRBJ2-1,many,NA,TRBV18,CASSPPGRNEQFF,TGTGCCAGCTCACCACCAGGGAGGAATGAGCAGTTCTTC
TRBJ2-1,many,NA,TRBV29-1,CSGLQGPNEQFF,TGCAGCGGATTACAGGGTCCCAATGAGCAGTTCTTC
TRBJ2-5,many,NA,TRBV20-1,CSAQETQYF,TGCAGTGCCCAAGAGACCCAGTACTTC
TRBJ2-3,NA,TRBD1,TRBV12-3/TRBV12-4,CASSHPGQGGVNTDTQYF,TGTGCCAGCAGTCATCCGGGACAGGGAGGGGTGAACACAGATACGCAGTATTTT
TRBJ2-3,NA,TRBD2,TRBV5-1,CASSTAGPRGDTQYF,TGCGCCAGCAGCACAGCGGGGCCCCGGGGAGATACGCAGTATTTT
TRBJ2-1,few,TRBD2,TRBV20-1,CSARDQTSGRGNEQFF,TGCAGTGCTAGAGATCAAACTAGCGGCCGAGGTAATGAGCAGTTCTTC
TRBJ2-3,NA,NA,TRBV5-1,CASSLDRTYTDTQYF,TGCGCCAGCAGCTTAGACAGGACCTACACAGATACGCAGTATTTT
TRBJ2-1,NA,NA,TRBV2,CASMHRAYNEQFF,TGTGCCAGCATGCACAGGGCCTACAATGAGCAGTTCTTC
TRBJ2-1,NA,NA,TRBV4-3,CASSQAKGAGSLSYNEQFF,TGCGCCAGCAGCCAAGCCAAAGGTGCGGGATCCCTCTCCTACAATGAGCAGTTCTTC
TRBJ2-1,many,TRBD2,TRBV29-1,CSVEDRILAGLYNEQFF,TGCAGCGTTGAAGATCGTATCCTAGCGGGGCTCTACAATGAGCAGTTCTTC
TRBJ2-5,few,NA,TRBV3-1,CASSQDLRGPSQETQYF,TGTGCCAGCAGCCAAGATTTGCGGGGGCCCAGTCAAGAGACCCAGTACTTC
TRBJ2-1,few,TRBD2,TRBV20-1,CSARNLAGVGYNEQFF,TGCAGTGCTAGAAATCTAGCGGGAGTAGGGTACAATGAGCAGTTCTTC
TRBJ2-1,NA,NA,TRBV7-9,CASSLYQAPNEQFF,TGTGCCAGCAGCTTATACCAGGCCCCCAATGAGCAGTTCTTC
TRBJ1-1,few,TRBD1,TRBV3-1,CASRRQGSLAEAFF,TGTGCCAGCAGGCGACAGGGAAGTTTAGCTGAAGCTTTCTTT
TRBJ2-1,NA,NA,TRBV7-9,CASSPTTKGNEQFF,TGTGCCAGCAGCCCTACAACTAAGGGCAATGAGCAGTTCTTC
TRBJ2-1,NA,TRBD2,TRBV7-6,CASSRLSSGSYNEQFF,TGTGCCAGCAGCCGCTTGTCTAGCGGATCCTACAATGAGCAGTTCTTC
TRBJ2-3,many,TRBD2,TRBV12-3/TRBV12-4,CASTGTSGLRDTQYF,TGTGCCAGTACCGGGACTAGCGGGCTCCGGGATACGCAGTATTTT
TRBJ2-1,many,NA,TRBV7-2,CASSLGGTYNEQFF,TGTGCCAGCAGCTTAGGGGGAACCTACAATGAGCAGTTCTTC
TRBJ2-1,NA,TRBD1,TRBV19,CASSQDRDSYNEQFF,TGTGCCAGCTCACAAGACAGGGACTCCTACAATGAGCAGTTCTTC
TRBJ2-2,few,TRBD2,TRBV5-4,CASSLLGGSNTGELFF,TGTGCCAGCAGCTTGCTAGGCGGGAGTAACACCGGGGAGCTGTTTTTT
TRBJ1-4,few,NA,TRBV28,CASTWSTNEKLFF,TGTGCCAGCACTTGGTCAACTAATGAAAAACTGTTTTTT
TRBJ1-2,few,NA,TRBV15,CATSRDINYGYTF,TGTGCCACCAGCAGAGATATTAACTATGGCTACACCTTC
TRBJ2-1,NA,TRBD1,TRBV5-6,CASSFTGAPYNEQFF,TGTGCCAGCAGCTTTACAGGGGCGCCCTACAATGAGCAGTTCTTC
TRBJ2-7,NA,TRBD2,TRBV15,CATSRGTSGLYEQYF,TGTGCCACCAGCAGAGGGACTAGCGGGCTCTACGAGCAGTACTTC
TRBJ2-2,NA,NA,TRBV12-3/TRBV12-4,CASSFPPLAGENTGELFF,TGTGCCAGCAGTTTCCCCCCCCTGGCAGGAGAGAACACCGGGGAGCTGTTTTTT
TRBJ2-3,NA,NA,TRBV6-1,CASSGQKGTDTQYF,TGTGCCAGCAGCGGACAGAAAGGGACAGATACGCAGTATTTT
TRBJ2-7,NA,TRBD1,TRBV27,CASSRQGDAYEQYF,TGTGCCAGCAGCAGGCAGGGGGACGCCTACGAGCAGTACTTC
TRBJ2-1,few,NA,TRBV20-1,CSAIPPGRSNEQFF,TGCAGTGCCATCCCTCCGGGACGCTCCAATGAGCAGTTCTTC
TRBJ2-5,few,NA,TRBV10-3,CAISEGGIQETQYF,TGTGCCATCAGTGAGGGGGGGATCCAAGAGACCCAGTACTTC
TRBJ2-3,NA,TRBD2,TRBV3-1,CASSQDRGGYTDTQYF,TGTGCCAGCAGCCAAGATCGGGGGGGTTACACAGATACGCAGTATTTT
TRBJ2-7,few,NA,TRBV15,CATSREAGYEQYF,TGTGCCACCAGCAGAGAAGCTGGCTACGAGCAGTACTTC
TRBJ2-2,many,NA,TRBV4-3,CASSAFTGELFF,TGCGCCAGCAGCGCTTTCACCGGGGAGCTGTTTTTT